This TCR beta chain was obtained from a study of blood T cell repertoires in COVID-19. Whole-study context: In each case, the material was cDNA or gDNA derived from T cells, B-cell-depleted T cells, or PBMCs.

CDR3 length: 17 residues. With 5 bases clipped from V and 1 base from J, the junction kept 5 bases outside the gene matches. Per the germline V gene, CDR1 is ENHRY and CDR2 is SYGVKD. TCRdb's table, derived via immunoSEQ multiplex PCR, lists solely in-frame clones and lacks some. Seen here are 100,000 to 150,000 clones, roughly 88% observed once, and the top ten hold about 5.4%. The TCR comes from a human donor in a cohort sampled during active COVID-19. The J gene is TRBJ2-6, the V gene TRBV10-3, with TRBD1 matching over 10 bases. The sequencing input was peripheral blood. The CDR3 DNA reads TGTGCCATCAGTCGACAGGGGGCTGAATCTGGGGCCAACGTCCTGACTTTC. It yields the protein CAISRQGAESGANVLTF.